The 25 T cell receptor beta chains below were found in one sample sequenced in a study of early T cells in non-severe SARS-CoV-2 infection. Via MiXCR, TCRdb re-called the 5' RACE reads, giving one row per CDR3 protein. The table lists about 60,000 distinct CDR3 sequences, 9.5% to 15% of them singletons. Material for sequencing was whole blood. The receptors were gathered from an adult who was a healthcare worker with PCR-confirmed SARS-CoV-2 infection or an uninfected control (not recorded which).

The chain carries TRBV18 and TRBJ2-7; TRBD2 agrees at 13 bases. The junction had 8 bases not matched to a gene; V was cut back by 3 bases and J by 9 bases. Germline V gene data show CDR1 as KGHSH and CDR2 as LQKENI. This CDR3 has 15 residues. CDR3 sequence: CASSPWTSGSDGQYF. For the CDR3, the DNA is TGTGCCAGCTCACCCTGGACTAGCGGGAGCGACGGGCAGTACTTC.

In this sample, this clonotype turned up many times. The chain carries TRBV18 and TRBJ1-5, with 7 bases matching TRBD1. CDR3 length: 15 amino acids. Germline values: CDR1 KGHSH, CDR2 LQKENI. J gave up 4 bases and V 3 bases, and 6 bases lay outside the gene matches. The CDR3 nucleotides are TGTGCCAGCTCACCGTCCAACAGGGGAAATCAGCCCCAGCATTTT. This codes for CASSPSNRGNQPQHF. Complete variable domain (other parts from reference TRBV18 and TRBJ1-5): NAGVMQNPRHLVRRRGQEARLRCSPMKGHSHVYWYRQLPEEGLKFMVYLQKENIIDESGMPKERFSAEFPKEGPSILRIQQVVRGDSAAYFCASSPSNRGNQPQHFGDGTRLSIL.

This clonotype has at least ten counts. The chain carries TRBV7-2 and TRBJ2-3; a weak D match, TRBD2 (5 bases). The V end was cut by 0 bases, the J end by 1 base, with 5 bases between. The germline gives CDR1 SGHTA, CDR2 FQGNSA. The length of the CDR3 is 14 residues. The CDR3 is CASSLARGTDTQYF. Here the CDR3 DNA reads TGTGCCAGCAGCTTAGCGAGGGGCACAGATACGCAGTATTTT.

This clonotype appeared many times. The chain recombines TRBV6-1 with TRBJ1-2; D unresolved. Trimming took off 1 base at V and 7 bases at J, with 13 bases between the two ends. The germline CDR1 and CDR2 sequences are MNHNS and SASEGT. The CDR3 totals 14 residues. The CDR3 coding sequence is TGTGCCAGCAGTGAAGGTCTGGAGCCGGGTGGCTACACCTTC. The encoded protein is CASSEGLEPGGYTF.

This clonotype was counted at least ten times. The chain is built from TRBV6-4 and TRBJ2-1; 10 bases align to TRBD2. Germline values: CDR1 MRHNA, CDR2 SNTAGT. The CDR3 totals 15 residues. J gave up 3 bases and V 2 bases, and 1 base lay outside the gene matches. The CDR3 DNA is TGTGCCAGCAGTGACCTAGCGGGAGACTACAATGAGCAGTTCTTC. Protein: CASSDLAGDYNEQFF.

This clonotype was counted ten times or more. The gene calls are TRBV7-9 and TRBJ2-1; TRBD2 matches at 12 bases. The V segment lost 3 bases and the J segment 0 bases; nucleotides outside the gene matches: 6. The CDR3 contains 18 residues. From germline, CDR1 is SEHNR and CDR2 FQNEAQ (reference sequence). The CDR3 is CASSLPSGRDASYNEQFF. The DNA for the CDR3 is TGTGCCAGCAGCTTGCCTAGCGGGAGGGACGCCTCCTACAATGAGCAGTTCTTC.

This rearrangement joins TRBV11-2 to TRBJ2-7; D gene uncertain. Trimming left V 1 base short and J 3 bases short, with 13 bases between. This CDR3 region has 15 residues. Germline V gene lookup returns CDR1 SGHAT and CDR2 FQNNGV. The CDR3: CASSLGGSLRYEQYF. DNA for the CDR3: TGTGCCAGCAGCTTAGGTGGTAGTCTTCGCTACGAGCAGTACTTC.

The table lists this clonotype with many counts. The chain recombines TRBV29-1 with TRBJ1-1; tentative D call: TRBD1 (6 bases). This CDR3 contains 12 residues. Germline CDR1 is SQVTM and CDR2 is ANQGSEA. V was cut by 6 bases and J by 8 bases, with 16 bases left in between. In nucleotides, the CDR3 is TGCAGCGTCCCGATGGACAGTCGGGAAGCTTTCTTT. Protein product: CSVPMDSREAFF.

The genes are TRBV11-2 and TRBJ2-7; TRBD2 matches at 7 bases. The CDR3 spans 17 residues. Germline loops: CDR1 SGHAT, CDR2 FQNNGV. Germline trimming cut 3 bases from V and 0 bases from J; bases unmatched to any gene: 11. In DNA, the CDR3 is TGTGCCAGCAGCTTGTCTTCGGGGGGACTCAGCTCCTACGAGCAGTACTTC. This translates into CASSLSSGGLSSYEQYF. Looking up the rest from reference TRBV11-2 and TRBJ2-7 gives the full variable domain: EAGVAQSPRYKIIEKRQSVAFWCNPISGHATLYWYQQILGQGPKLLIQFQNNGVVDDSQLPKDRFSAERLKGVDSTLKIQPAKLEDSAVYLCASSLSSGGLSSYEQYFGPGTRLTVT.

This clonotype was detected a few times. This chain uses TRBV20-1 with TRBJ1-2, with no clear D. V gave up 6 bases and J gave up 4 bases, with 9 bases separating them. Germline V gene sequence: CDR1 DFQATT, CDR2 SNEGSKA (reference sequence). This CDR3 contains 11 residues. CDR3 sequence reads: CSAGPGYGYTF. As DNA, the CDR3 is TGCAGTGCCGGCCCGGGCTATGGCTACACCTTC.

In nucleotides, the CDR3 is TGTGCCAGCAGCCAGTCTCTGGGCTACGAGCAGTACTTC. It yields the protein CASSQSLGYEQYF. The rearrangement joins TRBV3-1 to TRBJ2-7; no firm D call. The length of the CDR3 is 13 residues. Per the germline V gene, CDR1 is LGHDT and CDR2 is YNNKEL (reference sequence). Trimming pared 3 bases from V and 3 bases from J, leaving 9 bases between.

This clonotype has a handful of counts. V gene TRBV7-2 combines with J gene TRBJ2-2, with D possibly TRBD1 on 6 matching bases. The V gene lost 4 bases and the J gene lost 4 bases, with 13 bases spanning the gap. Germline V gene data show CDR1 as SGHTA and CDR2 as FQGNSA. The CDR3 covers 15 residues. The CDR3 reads CASSWGQPGTGELFF. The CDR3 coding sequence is TGTGCCAGCAGCTGGGGACAACCGGGCACCGGGGAGCTGTTTTTT. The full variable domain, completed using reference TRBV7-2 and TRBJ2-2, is GAGVSQSPSNKVTEKGKDVELRCDPISGHTALYWYRQSLGQGLEFLIYFQGNSAPDKSGLPSDRFSAERTGGSVSTLTIQRTQQEDSAVYLCASSWGQPGTGELFFGEGSRLTVL.

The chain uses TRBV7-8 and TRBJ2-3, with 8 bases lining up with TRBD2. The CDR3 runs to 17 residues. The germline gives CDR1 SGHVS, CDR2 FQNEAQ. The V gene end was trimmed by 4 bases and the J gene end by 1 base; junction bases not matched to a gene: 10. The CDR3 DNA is TGTGCCAGCAGCTCCGGCGTCCTAGCGGGTGGCACAGATACGCAGTATTTT. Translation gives CASSSGVLAGGTDTQYF.

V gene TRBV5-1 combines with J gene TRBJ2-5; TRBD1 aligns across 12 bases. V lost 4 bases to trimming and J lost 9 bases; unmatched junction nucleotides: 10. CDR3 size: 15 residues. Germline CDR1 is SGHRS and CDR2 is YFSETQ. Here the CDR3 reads CASSPGTGGRESQYF. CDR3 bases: TGCGCCAGCAGCCCCGGGACAGGGGGCAGGGAGTCCCAGTACTTC.

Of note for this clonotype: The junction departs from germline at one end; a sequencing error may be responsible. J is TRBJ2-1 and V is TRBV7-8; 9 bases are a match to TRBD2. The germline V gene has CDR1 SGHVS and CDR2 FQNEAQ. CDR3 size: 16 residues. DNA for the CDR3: TGTGCCGGCAGCTTAGTAGGCGGGGGGGCCCACAATGAGCAGTTCTTC. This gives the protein CAGSLVGGGAHNEQFF.

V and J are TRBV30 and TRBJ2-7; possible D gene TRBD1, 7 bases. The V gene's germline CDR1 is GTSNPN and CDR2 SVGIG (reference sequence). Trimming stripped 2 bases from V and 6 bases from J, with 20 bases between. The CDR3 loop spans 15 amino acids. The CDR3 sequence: CAWSIGVRQGGEQYF. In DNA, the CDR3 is TGTGCCTGGAGTATCGGCGTCCGTCAGGGGGGCGAGCAGTACTTC.

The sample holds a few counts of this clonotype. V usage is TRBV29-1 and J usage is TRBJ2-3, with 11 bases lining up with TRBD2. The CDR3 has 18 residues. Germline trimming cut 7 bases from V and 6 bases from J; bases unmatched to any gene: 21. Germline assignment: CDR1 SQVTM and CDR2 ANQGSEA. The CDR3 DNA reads TGCAGCGCCCAGGGGGGGACTAGCGGTTCAGGGTTTGGGGATACGCAGTATTTT. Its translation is CSAQGGTSGSGFGDTQYF.

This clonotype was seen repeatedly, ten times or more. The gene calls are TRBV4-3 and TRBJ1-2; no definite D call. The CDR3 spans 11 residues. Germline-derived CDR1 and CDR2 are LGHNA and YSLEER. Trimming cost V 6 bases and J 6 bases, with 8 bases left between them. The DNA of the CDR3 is TGCGCCAGCAGAGACACAGATGGCTACACCTTC. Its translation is CASRDTDGYTF.

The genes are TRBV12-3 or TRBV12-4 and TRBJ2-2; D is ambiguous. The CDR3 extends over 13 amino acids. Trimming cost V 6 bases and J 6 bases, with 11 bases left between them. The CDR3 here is CASRIGLAGELFF. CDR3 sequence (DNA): TGTGCCAGCAGGATAGGTTTGGCCGGGGAGCTGTTTTTT.

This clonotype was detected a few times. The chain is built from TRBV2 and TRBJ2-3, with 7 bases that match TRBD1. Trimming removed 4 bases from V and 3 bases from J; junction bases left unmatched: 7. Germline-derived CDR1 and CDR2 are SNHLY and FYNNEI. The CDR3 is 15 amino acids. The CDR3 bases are TGTGCCAGCAGTGGGAGAGACAGGGCGACAGATACGCAGTATTTT. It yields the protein CASSGRDRATDTQYF.

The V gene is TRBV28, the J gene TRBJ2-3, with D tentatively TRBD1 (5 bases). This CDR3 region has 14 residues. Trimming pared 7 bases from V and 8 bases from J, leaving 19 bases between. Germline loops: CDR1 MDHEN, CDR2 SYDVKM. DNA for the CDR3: TGTGCCAGCACACTTGGGGCCTGGGTGGGTACGCAGTATTTT. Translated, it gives CASTLGAWVGTQYF.

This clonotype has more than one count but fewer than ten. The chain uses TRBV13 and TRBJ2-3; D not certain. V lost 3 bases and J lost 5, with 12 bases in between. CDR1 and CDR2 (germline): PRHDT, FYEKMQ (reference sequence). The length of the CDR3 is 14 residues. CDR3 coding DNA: TGTGCCAGCAGCTTTCAGGATGCTGGAGATACGCAGTATTTT. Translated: CASSFQDAGDTQYF.

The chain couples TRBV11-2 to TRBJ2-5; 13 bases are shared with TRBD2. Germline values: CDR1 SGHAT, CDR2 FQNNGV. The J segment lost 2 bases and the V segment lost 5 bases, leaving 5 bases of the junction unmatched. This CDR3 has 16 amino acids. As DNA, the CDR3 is TGTGCCAGCAGCCCCCGGACTAGCGGGGGTCAAGAGACCCAGTACTTC. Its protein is CASSPRTSGGQETQYF. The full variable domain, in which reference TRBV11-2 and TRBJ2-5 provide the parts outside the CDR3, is EAGVAQSPRYKIIEKRQSVAFWCNPISGHATLYWYQQILGQGPKLLIQFQNNGVVDDSQLPKDRFSAERLKGVDSTLKIQPAKLEDSAVYLCASSPRTSGGQETQYFGPGTRLLVL.

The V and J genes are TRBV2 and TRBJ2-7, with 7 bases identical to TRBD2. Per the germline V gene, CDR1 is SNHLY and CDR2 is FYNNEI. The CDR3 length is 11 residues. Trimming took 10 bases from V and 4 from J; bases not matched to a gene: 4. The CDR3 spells CAIRAGYEQYF. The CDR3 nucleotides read TGTGCCATACGAGCGGGGTACGAGCAGTACTTC.

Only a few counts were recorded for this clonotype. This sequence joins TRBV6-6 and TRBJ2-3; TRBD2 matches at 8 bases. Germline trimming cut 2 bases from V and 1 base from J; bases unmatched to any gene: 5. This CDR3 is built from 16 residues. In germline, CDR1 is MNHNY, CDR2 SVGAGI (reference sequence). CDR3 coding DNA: TGTGCCAGCAGTTACCAGCGGGAGACGGGCACAGATACGCAGTATTTT. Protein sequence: CASSYQRETGTDTQYF.